A selection of T cell receptor beta chains follows, all from one sample in a study of blood T cell repertoires in COVID-19. Profiling relied on immunoSEQ multiplex PCR, and the TCRdb table lists in-frame clones only, not all of them. The table records some 260,000 clones, 88% of them present only once. Sequences were obtained from peripheral blood. The source is a woman between 40 and 55 years old who had recovered from COVID-19. Both conserved end residues are part of each CDR3.

V,J,CDR3
TRBV6-2/TRBV6-3,TRBJ2-7,CASSRDRGTSGGREQYF
TRBV11-3,TRBJ1-3,CASSLTGLSGNTIYF
TRBV30,TRBJ1-6,CAWRGQSKSPLHF
TRBV27,TRBJ1-2,CASSLSGQGAYGYTF
TRBV7-3,TRBJ2-1,CASSLRDSNEQFF
TRBV20-1,TRBJ1-2,CSASFRIQARGANYGYTF
TRBV29-1,TRBJ2-1,CSVGRSGAEQFF
TRBV29-1,TRBJ2-5,CSVELGQGQETQYF
TRBV19,TRBJ2-2,CASKADRDTGELFF
TRBV5-5,TRBJ1-3,CASSPGQSNTIYF
TRBV11-2,TRBJ1-1,CASSQDRGDTEAFF
TRBV6-2/TRBV6-3,TRBJ2-1,CASSWTNEQFF
TRBV5-4,TRBJ2-2,CASSTLPGGELFF
TRBV6-2/TRBV6-3,TRBJ2-3,CASSYNTGGSTDTQYF
TRBV6-2/TRBV6-3,TRBJ1-4,CASSSGEQYEKLFF
TRBV7-8,TRBJ2-5,CASSLVVAGGPETQYF
TRBV4-2,TRBJ2-7,CASSPKVDRYYEQYF
TRBV6-6,TRBJ2-7,CASSIQGTVSYEQYF
TRBV6-1,TRBJ2-3,CASSELDVRDTQYF
TRBV3-1/TRBV3-2,TRBJ2-2,CASSHGGVTGELFF
TRBV18,TRBJ1-6,CASSPWAGYNSPLHF
TRBV6-6,TRBJ2-1,CASSPLNEQFF
TRBV30,TRBJ1-3,CAWTRDRVKASGNTIYF
TRBV19,TRBJ2-7,CASSIGSLASSSYEQYF
TRBV19,TRBJ1-5,CASSIKRDRGMAQHF
TRBV19,TRBJ2-3,CASSIYGQLATDTQYF
TRBV29-1,TRBJ1-2,CSARDSFNYGYTF
TRBV19,TRBJ1-5,CASSIVLETNQPQHF
TRBV7-9,TRBJ2-3,CASSLVSRGGTDTQYF
TRBV5-1,TRBJ1-4,CASSLKGELTPNEKLFF
TRBV7-2,TRBJ2-5,CASSFDGTGAGTQYF
TRBV4-1,TRBJ2-7,CASSQEPLRGFYEQYF
TRBV12-3/TRBV12-4,TRBJ2-7,CASKWAGVREQYF
TRBV19,TRBJ1-5,CASSIGLTQPQHF
TRBV7-8,TRBJ1-2,CASSRADSGYGYTF
TRBV30,TRBJ1-1,CAAGQGFTEAFF
TRBV3-1/TRBV3-2,TRBJ2-1,CASSPGTSYNEQFF
TRBV19,TRBJ2-3,CASSAEDRVVNTQYF
TRBV19,TRBJ2-7,CASRKTGTNYEQYF
TRBV6-5,TRBJ2-7,CASNLAVYEQYF
TRBV30,TRBJ1-2,CAWDRGKRGYTF
TRBV3-1/TRBV3-2,TRBJ2-7,CASSPGLYEQYF
TRBV4-2,TRBJ1-2,CASSQDRVNYGYTF
TRBV6-5,TRBJ1-4,CASSYSSGGEKLFF